The source of this TCR beta chain is a study of blood T cell repertoires in COVID-19. In the original analysis: By means of reference gene primer amplification, nucleated cell counts were estimated. Clones were read by immunoSEQ multiplex PCR, and TCRdb kept only the in-frame ones, dropping some. The V and J calls and clone size were taken over from that table, and D and trimming were inferred from the DNA. The table has 68,000 or so clones, 65% to 80% seen once. The length of the CDR3 is 12 residues. Germline lookup yields CDR1 SGHAT and CDR2 FQNNGV. Deletions cut 4 bases from V and 3 bases from J, with 5 bases between.

The rearrangement links TRBV11-2 to TRBJ2-3, with no clear D. This clonotype was sampled from a human donor in a cohort sampled during active COVID-19. The sample taken for sequencing was peripheral blood. The CDR3 DNA reads as TGTGCCAGCAGCTCGACAACAGATACGCAGTATTTT. Translated: CASSSTTDTQYF.